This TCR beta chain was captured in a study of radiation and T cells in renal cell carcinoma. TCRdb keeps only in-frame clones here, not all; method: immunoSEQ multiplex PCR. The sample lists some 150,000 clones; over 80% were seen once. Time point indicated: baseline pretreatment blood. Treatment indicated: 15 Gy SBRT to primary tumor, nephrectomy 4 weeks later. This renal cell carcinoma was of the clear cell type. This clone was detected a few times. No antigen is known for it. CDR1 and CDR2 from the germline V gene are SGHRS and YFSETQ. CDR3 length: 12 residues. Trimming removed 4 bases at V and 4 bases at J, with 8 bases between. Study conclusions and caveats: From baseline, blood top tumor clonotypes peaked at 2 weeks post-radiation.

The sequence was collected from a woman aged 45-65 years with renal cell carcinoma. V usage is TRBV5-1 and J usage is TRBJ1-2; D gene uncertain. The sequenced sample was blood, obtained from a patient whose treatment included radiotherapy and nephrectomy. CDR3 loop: CASSPDLYGYTF. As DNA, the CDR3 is TGCGCCAGCAGCCCGGACCTCTATGGCTACACCTTC. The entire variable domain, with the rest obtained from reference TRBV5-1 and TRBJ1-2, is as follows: KAGVTQTPRYLIKTRGQQVTLSCSPISGHRSVSWYQQTPGQGLQFLFEYFSETQRNKGNFPGRFSGRQFSNSRSEMNVSTLELGDSALYLCASSPDLYGYTFGSGTRLTVV.